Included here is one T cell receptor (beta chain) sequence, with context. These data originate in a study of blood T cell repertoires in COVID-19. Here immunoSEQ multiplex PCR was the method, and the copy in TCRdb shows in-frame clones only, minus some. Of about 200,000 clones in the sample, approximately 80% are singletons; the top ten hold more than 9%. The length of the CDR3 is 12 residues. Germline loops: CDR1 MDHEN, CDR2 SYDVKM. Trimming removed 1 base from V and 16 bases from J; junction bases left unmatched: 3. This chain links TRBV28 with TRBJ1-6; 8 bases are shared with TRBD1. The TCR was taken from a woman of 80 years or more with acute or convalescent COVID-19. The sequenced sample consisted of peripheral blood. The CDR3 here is CASSLSGQGLHF. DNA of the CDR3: TGTGCCAGCAGTTTATCAGGACAGGGTCTCCACTTT.